This T cell receptor beta chain was captured in a study of PD-L1 blockade in urothelial cancer. Study details: At 3 weeks after treatment start (second dose) and again at 6 weeks, blood was analyzed. Across blood samples, T cells had a median count of 141,255. General study findings and limits: It was durable-benefit patients whose tumor-associated blood clones expanded more at 3 weeks.

This table comes from immunoSEQ multiplex PCR, and its TCRdb copy is limited to in-frame clones, with some not included. The sample contains 35,000 to 40,000 clones, 85% of which appear only once. As regards this clone: Its target is unknown.

Time point of the sample: pretreatment peripheral blood. Patients were living with locally advanced or metastatic urothelial carcinoma. The sequence derives from a man older than 75 with urothelial cancer. The specimen comprised PBMCs, sampled around atezolizumab (anti-PD-L1) treatment.

The CDR3 DNA reads TGTGCCAGCAGCCCTAACCGGGACACCGGGGAGCTGTTTTTT. Protein: CASSPNRDTGELFF. V is TRBV6-1 and J is TRBJ2-2, with D unresolved. The V and J ends lost 6 bases and 3 bases respectively, with 11 bases between them. Germline assignment: CDR1 MNHNS and CDR2 SASEGT. The CDR3 spans 14 residues.